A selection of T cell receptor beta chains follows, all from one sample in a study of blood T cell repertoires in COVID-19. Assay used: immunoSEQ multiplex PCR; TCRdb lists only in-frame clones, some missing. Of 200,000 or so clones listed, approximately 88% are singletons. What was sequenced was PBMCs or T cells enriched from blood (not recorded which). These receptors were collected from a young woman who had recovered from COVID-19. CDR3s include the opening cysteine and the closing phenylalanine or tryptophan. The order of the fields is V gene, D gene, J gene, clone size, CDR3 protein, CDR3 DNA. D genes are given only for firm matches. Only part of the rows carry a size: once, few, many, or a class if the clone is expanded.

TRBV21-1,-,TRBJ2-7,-,CASSTGLLYEQYF,TGTGCCAGCAGCACGGGACTTCTCTACGAGCAGTACTTC
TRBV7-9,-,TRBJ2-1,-,CASSSNRRTTDNEQFF,TGTGCCAGCAGCTCGAATAGACGAACTACTGACAATGAGCAGTTCTTC
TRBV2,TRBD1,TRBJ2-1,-,CASSEGQGLYNEQFF,TGTGCCAGCAGTGAAGGACAGGGGCTCTACAATGAGCAGTTCTTC
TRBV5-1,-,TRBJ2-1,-,CASSLVTGSYNEQFF,TGCGCCAGCAGCTTGGTAACAGGGTCCTACAATGAGCAGTTCTTC
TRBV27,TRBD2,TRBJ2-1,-,CASSLIRGGAPYNEQFF,TGTGCCAGCAGTTTAATTCGCGGGGGGGCCCCCTACAATGAGCAGTTCTTC
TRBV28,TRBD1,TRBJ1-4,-,CASSPAGTGRIEKLFF,TGTGCCAGCAGTCCGGCGGGGACAGGGCGGATCGAAAAACTGTTTTTT
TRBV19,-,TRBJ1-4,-,CASSILQGWPKLFF,TGTGCCAGTAGTATATTACAGGGTTGGCCAAAACTGTTTTTT
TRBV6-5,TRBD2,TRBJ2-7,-,CATGDRWGGYEQYF,TGTGCCACTGGTGACCGTTGGGGGGGCTACGAGCAGTACTTC
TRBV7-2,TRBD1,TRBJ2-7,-,CASSLAGQGAYEQYF,TGTGCCAGCAGCTTAGCGGGACAGGGGGCGTACGAGCAGTACTTC
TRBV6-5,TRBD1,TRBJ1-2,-,CASRTDSGTGGYTF,TGTGCCAGCAGGACCGACTCCGGGACAGGCGGCTACACCTTC
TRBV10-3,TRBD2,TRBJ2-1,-,CAISEAIGGVGEQFF,TGTGCCATCAGTGAGGCCATCGGGGGGGTTGGTGAGCAGTTCTTC
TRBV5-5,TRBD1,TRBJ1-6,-,CASSFRQGGSPLHF,TGTGCCAGCAGCTTTAGGCAGGGGGGATCACCCCTCCACTTT
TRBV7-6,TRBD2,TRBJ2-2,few,CAGFSGGPTGELFF,TGTGCCGGCTTTAGCGGGGGACCCACCGGGGAGCTGTTTTTT
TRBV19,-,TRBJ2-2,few,CASSTWGVPGELFF,TGTGCCAGTAGTACCTGGGGGGTTCCCGGGGAGCTGTTTTTT
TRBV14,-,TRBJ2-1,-,CASSEASHNEQFF,TGTGCCAGCAGCGAAGCCTCCCACAATGAGCAGTTCTTC
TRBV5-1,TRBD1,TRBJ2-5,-,CASSLAGWVLGTGRETQYF,TGCGCCAGCAGCTTGGCCGGCTGGGTGCTAGGGACAGGACGAGAGACCCAGTACTTC
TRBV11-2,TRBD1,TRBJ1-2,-,CASSLAGGAGYTF,TGTGCCAGCAGCTTAGCAGGGGGCGCGGGCTACACCTTC
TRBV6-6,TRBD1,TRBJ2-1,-,CASSPSVGQGFYNEQFF,TGTGCCAGCAGTCCCTCCGTTGGACAGGGTTTCTACAATGAGCAGTTCTTC
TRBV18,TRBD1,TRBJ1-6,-,CASSPLPTGTDSPLHF,TGTGCCAGCTCACCCCTACCGACAGGGACGGATTCACCCCTCCACTTT
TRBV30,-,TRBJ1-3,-,CAWGTGTDTIYF,TGTGCCTGGGGCACAGGGACGGACACCATATATTTT
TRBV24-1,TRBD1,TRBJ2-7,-,CATSDRRDRADEQYF,TGTGCCACCAGTGACCGCCGGGACAGGGCAGACGAGCAGTACTTC
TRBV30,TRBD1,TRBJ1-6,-,CAWSVQGESPLHF,TGTGCCTGGAGTGTACAGGGGGAATCACCCCTCCACTTT
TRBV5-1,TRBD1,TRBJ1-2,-,CASSGQGWGYGYTF,TGCGCCAGCAGCGGACAGGGGTGGGGCTATGGCTACACCTTC
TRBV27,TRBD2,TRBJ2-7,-,CASSLDWTSVSYEQYF,TGTGCCAGCAGCCTCGACTGGACTAGTGTTTCCTACGAGCAGTACTTC
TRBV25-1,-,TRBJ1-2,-,CASRQDGYGYTF,TGTGCCAGTAGACAGGACGGCTATGGCTACACCTTC
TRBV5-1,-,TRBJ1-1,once,CASSPRRRDLRTEAFF,TGCGCCAGCAGCCCGAGACGCCGGGACTTACGCACTGAAGCTTTCTTT
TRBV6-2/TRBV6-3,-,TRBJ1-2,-,CASSYSDRTYGYTF,TGTGCCAGCAGTTACTCTGACAGGACCTATGGCTACACCTTC
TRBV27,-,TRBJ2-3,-,CASSLSIGLHGDTQYF,TGTGCCAGCAGTCTAAGTATTGGGCTTCACGGAGATACGCAGTATTTT
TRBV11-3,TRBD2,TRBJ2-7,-,CASSLGELAVYEQYF,TGTGCCAGCAGCTTAGGTGAACTAGCGGTCTACGAGCAGTACTTC
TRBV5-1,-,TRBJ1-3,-,CASSQGGSGNTIYF,TGCGCCAGCAGCCAAGGGGGCTCTGGAAACACCATATATTTT
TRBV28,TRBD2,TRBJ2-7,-,CASSYFESGEHNYEQYF,TGTGCCAGCAGCTATTTTGAGAGCGGGGAGCACAACTACGAGCAGTACTTC
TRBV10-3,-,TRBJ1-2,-,CAISSPGPGYTF,TGTGCCATCAGCTCCCCAGGGCCCGGCTACACCTTC
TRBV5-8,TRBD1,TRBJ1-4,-,CASSLSSWTGGMEKLFF,TGTGCCAGCAGCTTGAGCAGCTGGACAGGGGGCATGGAAAAACTGTTTTTT
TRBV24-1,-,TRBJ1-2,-,CATSDWTDGINYGYTF,TGTGCCACCAGTGATTGGACAGATGGCATTAACTATGGCTACACCTTC
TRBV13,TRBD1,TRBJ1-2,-,CASSLGLEGQGGYGYTF,TGTGCCAGCAGCTTAGGCCTGGAGGGACAGGGGGGTTATGGCTACACCTTC
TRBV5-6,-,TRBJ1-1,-,CASSRVGGLAPNTEAFF,TGTGCCAGCAGCCGCGTTGGGGGACTGGCCCCGAACACTGAAGCTTTCTTT
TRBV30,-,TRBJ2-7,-,CAWSSTAYEQYF,TGTGCCTGGAGCTCCACGGCCTACGAGCAGTACTTC
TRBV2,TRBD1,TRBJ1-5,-,CASTLPDRGNQPQHF,TGTGCCAGCACCCTACCCGACAGGGGGAATCAGCCCCAGCATTTT
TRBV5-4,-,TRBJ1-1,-,CASSQVDTGLSEAFF,TGTGCCAGCAGCCAGGTCGATACAGGGCTCTCTGAAGCTTTCTTT
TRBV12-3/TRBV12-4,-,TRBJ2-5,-,CASSFSRETQYF,TGTGCCAGCAGTTTCTCCCGGGAGACCCAGTACTTC
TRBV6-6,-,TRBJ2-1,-,CASSYGEEQFF,TGTGCCAGCAGTTACGGTGAGGAGCAGTTCTTC
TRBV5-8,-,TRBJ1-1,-,CASRLKGVANTEAFF,TGTGCCAGCAGGTTGAAGGGGGTGGCGAACACTGAAGCTTTCTTT
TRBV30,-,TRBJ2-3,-,CAWTPVNTDTQYF,TGTGCCTGGACGCCGGTGAACACAGATACGCAGTATTTT
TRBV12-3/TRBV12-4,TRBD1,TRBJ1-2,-,CASSRRTGSGYTF,TGTGCCAGCAGTCGGCGGACAGGGAGTGGCTACACCTTC
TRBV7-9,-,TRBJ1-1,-,CASSSPWSRGNTEAFF,TGTGCCAGCAGCTCCCCGTGGTCCCGGGGAAACACTGAAGCTTTCTTT
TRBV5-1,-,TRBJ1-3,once,CASSLIFPTWSSGNTIYF,TGCGCCAGCAGCTTGATATTTCCGACTTGGTCCTCTGGAAACACCATATATTTT